The T cell receptor beta chain described here comes from a study of human T cells and chemical hapten exposure (dated by TCRdb to about 2021). Background for the entire study: For sensitization, 2% DPC in acetone was applied to a 2 cm by 2 cm area of upper inner arm skin. Patients additionally received weekly therapeutic DPC doses to the scalp throughout the roughly 26-week study period. Patch testing was done on the upper back using Finn chambers containing 0.01% DPC, and results were scored after 6 days according to International Contact Dermatitis Research Group standards. The mostly female patient cohort included alopecia areata with under or over 50% scalp involvement, alopecia totalis and alopecia universalis. Libraries were pooled for sequencing, and variation in per-sample TCR yields was attributed mainly to small differences in library volumes within the pool. Peripheral blood TCR repertoire changes were tracked in vivo in alopecia patients during primary and secondary sensitization to the hapten diphenylcyclopropenone (DPC). Patient blood was sampled pre-sensitization (week 0) and at 2, 6 and about 24 weeks after DPC sensitization. Blood for TCR sequencing was provided by twenty-nine alopecia patients at one to four time points (pre-sensitization, 2, 6 and 24 weeks).

The protocol used for the library was RACE. Sequenced using a NextSeq 500. Library preparation attached unique molecular identifiers to individual cDNA molecules for quantitative, reproducible TCR counting. Both TCR alpha and TCR beta chains were sequenced from each blood RNA sample. For the original study's pipeline: Samples had a median of 95,638 TCRs, with a range from about 20,000 to 690,600. V, J and CDR3 annotation of the TCR reads was performed with the Decombinator software suite. For the PS versus PT1 abundance plots, all samples were subsampled to the same number of TCRs (28,000). Expanded TCRs were defined as absent before sensitization and observed at least eight times at the 2-week time point. TCRdb handled the public reads itself, with Q25 trimming in fastp and clone calling in MiXCR, and kept productive beta chains. Duplicate CDR3 protein sequences are folded into a single record with the most common DNA and genes. Here the V and J calls rest on TCRdb's processing, not on the authors' analysis. A total of approximately 80,000 distinct CDR3 sequences appear in this sample, 9.5% to 12% of them only once. Approximately 4% of the sample comes from the top ten.

This sample's time point label indicates: patch test 1, 2 weeks after DPC sensitization. This specimen's treatment or condition label, interpreted: therapeutic diphenylcyclopropenone sensitization with weekly scalp DPC. Blood at each patch-test visit was drawn before the patch test was applied. Eligible patients were aged 18 to 70, diagnosed with alopecia, deemed suitable for DPC therapy, and excluded if pregnant. Total RNA was extracted from unfractionated whole blood that had been collected in Tempus Blood RNA tubes. V lost 4 bases and J lost 6 bases; the stretch between them is 7 bases long. CDR1 and CDR2 (SGHTA, FQGNSA) derive from the germline V gene. Counted from cysteine to phenylalanine, this CDR3 has 13 amino acids. The CDR3 DNA has 39 bases and is translated from base 1. On this clonotype itself: It lacks a known antigen. Per-nucleotide qualities are absent, and no much larger clonotype sits a single base away.

What the authors observed across the whole study: Significantly more large CDR3 similarity clusters were formed by expanded TCRs than by pre-sensitization or healthy control sets, consistent with antigen-driven responses. DPC sensitization did not change how many TCRs were above 1 in 1000 frequency, and no evidence was found of alterations in global repertoire structure. Because every patient had alopecia, a presumed autoimmune disease, the patients' immune response might differ from that of healthy individuals. After repeated subsampling, changes were observed in the strength of the expansion versus patch-test correlation and in the threshold at which the correlation became significant. The number of PT1 expanded TCRs positively correlated with patch test score, significant at thresholds 8, 16 and 32 but not 4.

Sequencing used whole blood, obtained in connection with sensitization to the hapten diphenylcyclopropenone (DPC). The chain couples TRBV7-2 to TRBJ1-6, with the identity of the D gene unclear. The sequence came from a woman aged 50 to 60 with alopecia areata. Some clones in this sample may be carry-over from other donors' samples. The CDR3 protein sequence reads: CASSSGVNSPLHF. The sequence in DNA is TGTGCCAGCAGCTCCGGGGTTAATTCACCCCTCCACTTT.